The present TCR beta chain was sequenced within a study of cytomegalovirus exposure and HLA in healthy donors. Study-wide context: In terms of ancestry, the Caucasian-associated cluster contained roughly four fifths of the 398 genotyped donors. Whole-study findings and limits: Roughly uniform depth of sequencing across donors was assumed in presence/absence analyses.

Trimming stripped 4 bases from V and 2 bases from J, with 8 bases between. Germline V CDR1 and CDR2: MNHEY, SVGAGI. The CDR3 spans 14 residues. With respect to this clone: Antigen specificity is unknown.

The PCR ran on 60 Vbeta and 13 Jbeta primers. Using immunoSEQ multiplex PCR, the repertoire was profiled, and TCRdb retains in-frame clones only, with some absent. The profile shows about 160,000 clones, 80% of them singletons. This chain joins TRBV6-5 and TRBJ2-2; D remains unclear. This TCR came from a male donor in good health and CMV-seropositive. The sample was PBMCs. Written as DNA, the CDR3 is TGTGCCAGCAGTTTGAGCCATAACACCGGGGAGCTGTTTTTT. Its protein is CASSLSHNTGELFF.